The clone carrying this TCR beta chain was detected once. Between the trimmed V and J ends, which lost 0 bases and 0 bases, there was a span of 9 bases. The CDR3 contains 16 residues. Germline CDR1 is SGHDT and CDR2 is YYEEEE. This sample was included in a study of blood T cell repertoires in COVID-19. For the study at large: T cells, B-cell-depleted T cells, or PBMCs supplied cDNA or gDNA.

Authors' analysis steps: Reference gene primer amplification gave nucleated cell count estimates. Assay used: immunoSEQ multiplex PCR; TCRdb lists only in-frame clones, some missing. The DNA was the basis for D and trimming; V, J and clone size are from that table. The data contain 55,000 to 70,000 clones, 87% of them singletons. Seattle's enrolled individuals joined amid active infection and were then monitored longitudinally. The rearrangement uses TRBV5-6 and TRBJ2-2, with a weak D call TRBD1 (5 bases). Input material: peripheral blood. This TCR came from a woman aged 80 or over with COVID-19, enrolled during active disease. CDR3: CASSLGQLTNTGELFF. In nucleotides, the CDR3 is TGTGCCAGCAGCTTGGGACAGCTTACGAACACCGGGGAGCTGTTTTTT.